The 23 T cell receptor beta chains below were found in one sample sequenced in a study of monozygotic twins with inflammatory bowel disease. TCRdb reprocessed the 5' RACE reads and reports one entry per CDR3 protein, with no DNA. The listing records about 380,000 distinct CDR3 sequences. Sequences were obtained from blood. Every receptor here comes from a human donor with ulcerative colitis or Crohn's disease, or a healthy co-twin of an affected twin (not recorded which).

V usage is TRBV7-2 and J usage is TRBJ2-5; lacking DNA, the TRBD1 call made by TCRdb goes unchecked. The CDR3 length is 15 residues. Per the germline V gene, CDR1 is SGHTA and CDR2 is FQGNSA. This CDR3 reads CASTLFQGTQETQYF.

CDR3 residues: CSVLLAGVKETQYF. This chain uses TRBV20-1 with TRBJ2-5; TCRdb selects TRBD2, and the lack of DNA leaves this call unchecked. This CDR3 contains 14 residues. Germline V CDR1 and CDR2: DFQATT, SNEGSKA (reference sequence).

The J gene is TRBJ2-3, the V gene TRBV7-3; TCRdb's D call, TRBD2, is unchecked because there is no DNA. The germline V gene has CDR1 SGHTA and CDR2 FQGTGA. The CDR3 length is 16 residues. CDR3 in amino acids: CASSLGLAGVTDTQYF.

V is TRBV5-1 and J is TRBJ2-7. This CDR3 region has 14 residues. Per the germline V gene, CDR1 is SGHRS and CDR2 is YFSETQ. The CDR3 protein is CASSSDSFPYEQYF.

V gene TRBV20-1 combines with J gene TRBJ2-7. This CDR3 is built from 13 residues. Germline CDR1 reads DFQATT; CDR2 reads SNEGSKA (reference sequence). The CDR3 reads CSARKIGKDEQYF.

This rearrangement joins TRBV12-3 or TRBV12-4 to TRBJ2-1; lacking DNA, the TRBD2 call made by TCRdb goes unchecked. The CDR3 has 15 amino acids. This chain's CDR3 is CASSLVTSGGNEQFF.

CDR3 sequence reads: CASSQGQGRGNQPQHF. The chain joins TRBV4-2 to TRBJ1-5; the D gene TCRdb calls, TRBD1, cannot be checked with no DNA. Germline V gives CDR1 LGHNA, CDR2 YNFKEQ. The CDR3 totals 16 residues.

By frequency, this clonotype registers medium-sized. The chain employs TRBV7-2 and TRBJ2-4. CDR3 length: 15 amino acids. The germline CDR1 and CDR2 sequences are SGHTA and FQGNSA. The CDR3: CASSARHLAKNIQYF.

The chain has TRBV5-1 and TRBJ2-1; without DNA, the TCRdb call of TRBD2 cannot be checked. Germline assignment: CDR1 SGHRS and CDR2 YFSETQ. CDR3 length: 16 residues. CDR3 protein: CASSLLSPGSGQEQFF.

This sequence joins TRBV7-2 and TRBJ2-4; TCRdb picks TRBD1, but there is no DNA to check that call. The CDR3 has 16 residues. Germline-derived CDR1 and CDR2 are SGHTA and FQGNSA. The CDR3 loop is CASSTRGQDIQNIQYF.

The chain recombines TRBV5-4 with TRBJ2-3; the TRBD2 assignment by TCRdb is unverifiable without DNA. Germline CDR1 and CDR2: SGHNT and YYREEE (reference sequence). The CDR3 runs 16 residues. The CDR3: CASSLWASGGADTQYF.

The CDR3 here is CASSLSGGAVYEQYF. This chain connects TRBV5-1 to TRBJ2-7; TCRdb names TRBD2, which stays unverified in the absence of DNA. The CDR3 covers 15 residues. In germline, CDR1 is SGHRS, CDR2 YFSETQ.

The gene calls are TRBV28 and TRBJ2-7. This CDR3 spans 14 amino acids. Germline V gene data show CDR1 as MDHEN and CDR2 as SYDVKM. CDR3 region: CASTIQGSSYEQYF.

The V and J genes are TRBV6-5 and TRBJ2-1; the D call of TRBD1 rests on TCRdb alone, since no DNA is present to check it. Germline lookup yields CDR1 MNHEY and CDR2 SVGAGI. The CDR3 runs 13 residues. The CDR3 reads CASADWGEDEQFF.

The genes are TRBV12-3 or TRBV12-4 and TRBJ1-1. The CDR3 runs to 12 residues. The CDR3: CASTHRDAEAFF.

V is TRBV30 and J is TRBJ1-2; as DNA is missing, the TRBD1 call by TCRdb cannot be tested. The CDR3 totals 11 residues. The germline V gene encodes CDR1 GTSNPN and CDR2 SVGIG (reference sequence). This CDR3 is CAWRRQYGYTF.

The genes are TRBV10-3 and TRBJ1-1; the D call from TCRdb, TRBD1, cannot be confirmed without DNA. The CDR3 is 16 residues long. In germline, CDR1 is ENHRY, CDR2 SYGVKD. The CDR3 spells CAISEGTGGIVTEAFF.

The rearrangement uses TRBV5-1 and TRBJ2-4; the TCRdb D gene call, TRBD2, has no DNA to confirm it. The CDR3 is 13 amino acids. The germline V gene encodes CDR1 SGHRS and CDR2 YFSETQ. CDR3 residues: CASTTGGGNIQYF.

The chain uses TRBV5-4 and TRBJ1-1; TCRdb picks TRBD1, but there is no DNA to check that call. Looked up from germline, CDR1 is SGHNT and CDR2 is YYREEE (reference sequence). This CDR3 has 15 amino acids. CDR3 in amino acids: CASSLEGALNTEAFF. Variable domain in full (rest from reference TRBV5-4 and TRBJ1-1): ETGVTQSPTHLIKTRGQQVTLRCSSQSGHNTVSWYQQALGQGPQFIFQYYREEENGRGNFPPRFSGLQFPNYSSELNVNALELDDSALYLCASSLEGALNTEAFFGQGTRLTVV.

The V gene is TRBV18, the J gene TRBJ1-5; the TRBD1 assignment by TCRdb is unverifiable without DNA. The CDR3 runs 14 residues. Germline V lookup: CDR1 KGHSH, CDR2 LQKENI. This chain's CDR3 is CASSQGTGDQPQHF. The full variable domain, rest sourced from reference TRBV18 and TRBJ1-5, is NAGVMQNPRHLVRRRGQEARLRCSPMKGHSHVYWYRQLPEEGLKFMVYLQKENIIDESGMPKERFSAEFPKEGPSILRIQQVVRGDSAAYFCASSQGTGDQPQHFGDGTRLSIL.

The genes are TRBV12-3 or TRBV12-4 and TRBJ1-6. The CDR3 contains 16 residues. This chain's CDR3 is CASSLVPAGSSSPLHF.

V usage is TRBV7-2 and J usage is TRBJ1-1; TCRdb lists TRBD1, though no DNA is available to test this call. Germline V gene lookup returns CDR1 SGHTA and CDR2 FQGNSA. The CDR3 totals 12 residues. The chain's CDR3 is CASSPWDGEAFF.

The chain carries TRBV11-3 and TRBJ2-3; no DNA is available, so the TRBD1 call from TCRdb remains unchecked. Germline loops: CDR1 SGHNT, CDR2 YENEEA. The CDR3 has 14 residues. This chain's CDR3 is CASSLAPGIDTQYF.